This entry lists 15 T cell receptor beta chains sequenced from one sample in a study of blood T cell repertoires in COVID-19. Sequenced by immunoSEQ multiplex PCR; TCRdb stores in-frame clones only, minus some. Here the sample spans roughly 440,000 clones, 70% to 90% being singletons. Sequences were obtained from peripheral blood. Receptor source: a woman aged 45 to 65 with COVID-19, enrolled during active disease.

The gene calls are TRBV5-1 and TRBJ1-4, with D maybe TRBD1 (6 bases). The CDR3 is made up of 14 amino acids. The germline V gene encodes CDR1 SGHRS and CDR2 YFSETQ. Trimming removed 2 bases from V and 10 bases from J, with 15 bases in between. The CDR3 loop is CASSFEGGPGKLFF. The CDR3 coding sequence is TGCGCCAGCAGCTTCGAGGGGGGGCCTGGAAAACTGTTTTTT.

The chain carries TRBV2 and TRBJ2-2; a weak D match, TRBD2 (5 bases). V was trimmed by 7 bases and J by 4 bases, leaving 16 bases between them. There are 15 residues in the CDR3. In germline, CDR1 is SNHLY, CDR2 FYNNEI. Here the CDR3 DNA reads TGTGCCAGCATCCCCCGGACTGCCACCACCGGGGAGCTGTTTTTT. Translation gives CASIPRTATTGELFF.

This clone has just a few counts. The chain links TRBV5-6 to TRBJ1-1; the D gene is possibly TRBD1 (5 bases). Trimming took off 1 base at V and 1 base at J, with 8 bases between the two ends. This CDR3 is built from 14 residues. The germline V gene encodes CDR1 SGHDT and CDR2 YYEEEE. The CDR3, as DNA: TGTGCCAGCAGCTTGTTCGACAGGAACACTGAAGCTTTCTTT. This codes for CASSLFDRNTEAFF.

The V gene is TRBV7-9, the J gene TRBJ1-6; D is unresolved. Trimming removed 1 base at V and 0 bases at J, with 7 bases between. Germline assignment: CDR1 SEHNR and CDR2 FQNEAQ (reference sequence). This CDR3 contains 16 residues. CDR3 nucleotide sequence: TGTGCCAGCAGCTTAGATGCAGGCTCCTATAATTCACCCCTCCACTTT. Translating it yields CASSLDAGSYNSPLHF.

V usage is TRBV28 and J usage is TRBJ1-2, with 12 bases lining up with TRBD1. Germline values: CDR1 MDHEN, CDR2 SYDVKM. The CDR3 extends over 15 amino acids. The trim removed 4 bases at V and 8 bases at J, leaving 8 bases unmatched. CDR3 in DNA: TGTGCCAGCAGTTCCTCGGGACAGGGGGCGGGCGGCTACACCTTC. It yields the protein CASSSSGQGAGGYTF.

The genes are TRBV5-1 and TRBJ2-3, with 8 bases fitting TRBD2. Germline CDR1 reads SGHRS; CDR2 reads YFSETQ. The CDR3 contains 18 residues. Trimming took 0 bases from V and 2 from J; bases not matched to a gene: 11. Here the CDR3 DNA reads TGCGCCAGCAGCTTGGTGAGCGGGGGACCACTAATCACAGATACGCAGTATTTT. It encodes CASSLVSGGPLITDTQYF.

CDR3 in DNA: TGTGCCAGCAGCCAGGGGGAAGGGGCGGGGCACACAGATACGCAGTATTTT. Residues: CASSQGEGAGHTDTQYF. The V gene is TRBV4-2, the J gene TRBJ2-3; tentative D call: TRBD2 (6 bases). The CDR3 extends over 17 amino acids. Trimming cost V 3 bases and J 2 bases, with 18 bases left between them. The germline V gene has CDR1 LGHNA and CDR2 YNFKEQ.

The rearrangement joins TRBV2 to TRBJ1-1, with a weak D call TRBD1 (5 bases). This CDR3 contains 16 residues. The germline CDR1 and CDR2 sequences are SNHLY and FYNNEI. Trimming stripped 0 bases from V and 2 bases from J, with 13 bases between. The CDR3 DNA reads as TGTGCCAGCAGTGAAGCGCCAGGGCCCCCTAACACTGAAGCTTTCTTT. Protein: CASSEAPGPPNTEAFF.

The chain has TRBV6-5 and TRBJ1-2, with D possibly TRBD1 on 6 matching bases. From germline, CDR1 is MNHEY and CDR2 SVGAGI. This CDR3 is built from 14 residues. V gave up 6 bases and J gave up 4 bases, with 15 bases separating them. This chain's CDR3 is CASRDRQVFYGYTF. The CDR3 DNA follows: TGTGCCAGCAGAGACCGACAGGTCTTCTATGGCTACACCTTC.

The chain combines TRBV7-8 with TRBJ1-2; a weak D match, TRBD1 (5 bases). Per germline, CDR1 SGHVS and CDR2 FQNEAQ. The CDR3 totals 14 residues. V dropped 1 base and J dropped 2 bases, with 8 bases sitting between them. Written as DNA, the CDR3 is TGTGCCAGCAGCTTAGTCGGGGGGAACTATGGCTACACCTTC. Its translation is CASSLVGGNYGYTF.

A remark on this clone: Other DNA sequences in this specimen translate into the identical CDR3. The rearrangement uses TRBV9 and TRBJ2-3; 15 bases fit TRBD2. Per germline, CDR1 SGDLS and CDR2 YYNGEE. The CDR3 length is 17 residues. J lost 3 bases, V lost 2 bases, and 4 bases had no gene match. The CDR3 DNA reads as TGTGCCAGCAGCGTCGGACTAGCGGGGGGGCGGACAGATACGCAGTATTTT. Amino acids: CASSVGLAGGRTDTQYF.

Turning to this clone: This sample also contains other DNA sequences that code for the same CDR3. V is TRBV5-1 and J is TRBJ2-6; D is unresolved. The V end was cut by 5 bases, the J end by 0 bases, with 3 bases between. This CDR3 region has 13 residues. CDR1 SGHRS and CDR2 YFSETQ come from the germline V gene. CDR3 nucleotide sequence: TGCGCCAGCAGGAGCTCTGGGGCCAACGTCCTGACTTTC. This codes for CASRSSGANVLTF.

V usage is TRBV3-1 (or the pseudogene TRBV3-2) and J usage is TRBJ1-2, with D tentatively TRBD1 (5 bases). V was cut by 4 bases and J by 4 bases, with 19 bases left in between. Per the germline V gene, CDR1 is LGHDT and CDR2 is YNNKEL (reference sequence). This CDR3 spans 16 amino acids. The CDR3 is CASSPLLWGGAYGYTF. In DNA form, the CDR3 reads TGTGCCAGCAGCCCCCTCCTGTGGGGGGGTGCCTATGGCTACACCTTC.

This chain links TRBV5-8 with TRBJ1-2; tentative D call: TRBD1 (5 bases). Per germline, CDR1 SGHTS and CDR2 YDEGEE. The CDR3 is 13 amino acids. The V gene lost 0 bases and the J gene lost 8 bases, with 11 bases spanning the gap. The CDR3 reads CASSLGQGGGYTF. The DNA for the CDR3 is TGTGCCAGCAGCTTGGGGCAGGGCGGCGGCTACACCTTC.

This clone was seen only a few times. The genes are TRBV25-1 and TRBJ1-1, with 8 bases fitting TRBD1. The CDR3 contains 15 residues. The J segment lost 4 bases and the V segment lost 2 bases, leaving 6 bases of the junction unmatched. Per germline, CDR1 MGHDK and CDR2 SYGVNS. The DNA for the CDR3 is TGTGCCAGCAGTGAAACGCGGACAGGGACCACTGAAGCTTTCTTT. Encoded protein: CASSETRTGTTEAFF.